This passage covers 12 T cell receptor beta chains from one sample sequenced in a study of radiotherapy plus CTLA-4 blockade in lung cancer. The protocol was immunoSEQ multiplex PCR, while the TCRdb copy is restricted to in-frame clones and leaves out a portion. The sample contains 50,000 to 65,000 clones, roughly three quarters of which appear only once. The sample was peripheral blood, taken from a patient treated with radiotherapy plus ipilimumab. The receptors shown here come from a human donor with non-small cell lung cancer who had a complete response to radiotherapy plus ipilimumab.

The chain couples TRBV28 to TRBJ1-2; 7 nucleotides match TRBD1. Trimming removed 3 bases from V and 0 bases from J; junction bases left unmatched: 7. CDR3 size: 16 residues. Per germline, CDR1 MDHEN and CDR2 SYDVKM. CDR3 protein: CASSLTYRGANYGYTF. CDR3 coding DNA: TGTGCCAGCAGTTTGACTTACAGGGGCGCTAACTATGGCTACACCTTC.

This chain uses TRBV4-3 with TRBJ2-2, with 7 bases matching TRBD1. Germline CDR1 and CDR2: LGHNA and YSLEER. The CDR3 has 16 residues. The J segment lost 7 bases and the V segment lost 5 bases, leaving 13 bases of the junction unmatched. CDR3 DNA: TGCGCCAGCAGCAATCTACCGAACAGGGGCGGCGGGGAGCTGTTTTTT. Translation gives CASSNLPNRGGGELFF.

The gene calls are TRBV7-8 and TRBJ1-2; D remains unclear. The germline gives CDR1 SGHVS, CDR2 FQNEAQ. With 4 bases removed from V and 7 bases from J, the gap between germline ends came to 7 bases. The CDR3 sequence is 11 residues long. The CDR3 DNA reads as TGTGCCAGCAGCTCCAGGTCTGGCTACACCTTC. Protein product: CASSSRSGYTF.

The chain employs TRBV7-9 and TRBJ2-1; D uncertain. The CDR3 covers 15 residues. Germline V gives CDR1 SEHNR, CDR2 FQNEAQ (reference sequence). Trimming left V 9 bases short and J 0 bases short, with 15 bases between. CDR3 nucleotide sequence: TGTGCCAGTCCTAGGCCGCCGAGCTCCTACAATGAGCAGTTCTTC. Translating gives CASPRPPSSYNEQFF.

Here the CDR3 reads CASSEIAGETQETQYF. As DNA, the CDR3 is TGTGCCAGCAGTGAGATAGCGGGGGAGACTCAAGAGACCCAGTACTTC. V usage is TRBV27 and J usage is TRBJ2-5; TRBD2 aligns across 9 bases. Germline CDR1 is MNHEY and CDR2 is SMNVEV (reference sequence). The V and J ends lost 5 bases and 2 bases, in that order; junction bases with no gene match: 9. The CDR3 covers 16 residues.

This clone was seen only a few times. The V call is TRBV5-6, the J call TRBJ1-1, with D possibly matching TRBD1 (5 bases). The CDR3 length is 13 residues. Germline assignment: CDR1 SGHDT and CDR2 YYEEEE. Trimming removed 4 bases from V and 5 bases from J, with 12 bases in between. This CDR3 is CASSETGWTEAFF. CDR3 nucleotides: TGTGCCAGCAGCGAAACAGGTTGGACTGAAGCTTTCTTT.

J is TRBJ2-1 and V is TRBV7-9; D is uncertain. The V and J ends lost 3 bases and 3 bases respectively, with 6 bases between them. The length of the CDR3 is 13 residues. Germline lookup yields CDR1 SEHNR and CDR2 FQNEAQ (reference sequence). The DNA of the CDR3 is TGTGCCAGCAGCTTTTATTTCTACAATGAGCAGTTCTTC. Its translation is CASSFYFYNEQFF. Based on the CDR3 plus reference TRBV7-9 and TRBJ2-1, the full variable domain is DTGVSQNPRHKITKRGQNVTFRCDPISEHNRLYWYRQTLGQGPEFLTYFQNEAQLEKSRLLSDRFSAERPKGSFSTLEIQRTEQGDSAMYLCASSFYFYNEQFFGPGTRLTVL.

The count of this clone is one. CDR3 nucleotide sequence: TGTGCTAGTGTCTTGGGACTAGCGATAGGGGAGACCCAGTACTTC. Residues: CASVLGLAIGETQYF. The chain couples TRBV12-5 to TRBJ2-5; TRBD2 agrees at 10 bases. The CDR3 is made up of 15 amino acids. V shed 7 bases, J shed 5 bases, and the junction held 10 bases outside the gene matches. Germline V gives CDR1 LGHNT, CDR2 FRNRAP.

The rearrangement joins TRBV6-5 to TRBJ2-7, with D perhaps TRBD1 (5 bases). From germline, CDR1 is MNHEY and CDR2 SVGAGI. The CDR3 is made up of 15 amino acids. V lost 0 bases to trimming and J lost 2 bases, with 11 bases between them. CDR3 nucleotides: TGTGCCAGCAGTTACTCCGGACACGAAACCTACGAGCAGTACTTC. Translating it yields CASSYSGHETYEQYF.

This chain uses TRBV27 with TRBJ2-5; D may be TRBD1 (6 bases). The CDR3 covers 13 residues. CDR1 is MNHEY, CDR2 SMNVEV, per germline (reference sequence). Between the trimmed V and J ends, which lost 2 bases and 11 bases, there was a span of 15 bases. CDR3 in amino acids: CASSLRGFGEQYF. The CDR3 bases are TGTGCCAGCAGTTTAAGGGGGTTTGGGGAGCAGTACTTC.

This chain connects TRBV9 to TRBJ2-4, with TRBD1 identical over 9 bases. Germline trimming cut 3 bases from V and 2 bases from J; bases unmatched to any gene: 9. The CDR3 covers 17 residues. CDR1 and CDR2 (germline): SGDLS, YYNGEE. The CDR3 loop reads CASSAGGGQGSKNIQYF. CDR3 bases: TGTGCCAGCAGCGCCGGTGGGGGACAGGGTTCCAAAAACATTCAGTACTTC. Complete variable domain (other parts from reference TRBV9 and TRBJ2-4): DSGVTQTPKHLITATGQRVTLRCSPRSGDLSVYWYQQSLDQGLQFLIQYYNGEERAKGNILERFSAQQFPDLHSELNLSSLELGDSALYFCASSAGGGQGSKNIQYFGAGTRLSVL.

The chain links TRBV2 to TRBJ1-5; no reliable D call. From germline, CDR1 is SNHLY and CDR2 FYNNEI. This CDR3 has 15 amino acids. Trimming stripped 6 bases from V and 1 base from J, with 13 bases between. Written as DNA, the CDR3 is TGTGCCAGCAGGGAGGGTGGTCCCAGCAATCAGCCCCAGCATTTT. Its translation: CASREGGPSNQPQHF.